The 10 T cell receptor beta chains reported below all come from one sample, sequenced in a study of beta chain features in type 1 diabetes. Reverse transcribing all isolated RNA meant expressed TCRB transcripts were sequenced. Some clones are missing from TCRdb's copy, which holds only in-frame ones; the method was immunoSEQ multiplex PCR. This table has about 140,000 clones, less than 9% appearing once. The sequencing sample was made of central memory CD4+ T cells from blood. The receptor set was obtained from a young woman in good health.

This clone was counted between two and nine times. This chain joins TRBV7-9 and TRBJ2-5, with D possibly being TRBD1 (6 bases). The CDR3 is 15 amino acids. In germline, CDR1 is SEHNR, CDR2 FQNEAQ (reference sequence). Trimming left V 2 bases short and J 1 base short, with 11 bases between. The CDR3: CASSLMTGGQETQYF. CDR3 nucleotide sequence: TGTGCCAGCAGCTTAATGACAGGAGGCCAAGAGACCCAGTACTTC.

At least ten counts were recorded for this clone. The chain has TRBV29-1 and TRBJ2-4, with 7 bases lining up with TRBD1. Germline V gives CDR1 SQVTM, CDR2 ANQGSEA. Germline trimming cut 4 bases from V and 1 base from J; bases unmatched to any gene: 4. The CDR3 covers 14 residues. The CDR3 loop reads CSVGKQGAKNIQYF. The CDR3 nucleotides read TGCAGCGTTGGAAAACAGGGGGCCAAAAACATTCAGTACTTC.

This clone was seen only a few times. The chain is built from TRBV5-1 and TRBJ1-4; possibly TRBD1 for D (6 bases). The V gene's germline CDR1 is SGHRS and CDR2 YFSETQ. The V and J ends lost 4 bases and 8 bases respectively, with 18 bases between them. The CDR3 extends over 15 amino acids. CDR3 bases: TGCGCCAGCAGCCGGAACCAGGGGAAGGACGAAAAACTGTTTTTT. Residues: CASSRNQGKDEKLFF.

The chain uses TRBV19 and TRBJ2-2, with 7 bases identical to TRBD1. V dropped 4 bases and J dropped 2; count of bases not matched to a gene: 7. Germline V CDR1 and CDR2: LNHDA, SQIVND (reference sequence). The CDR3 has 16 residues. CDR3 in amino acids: CASSKTGSFNTGELFF. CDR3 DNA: TGTGCCAGTAGTAAGACAGGGTCCTTCAACACCGGGGAGCTGTTTTTT.

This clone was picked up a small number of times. The CDR3 DNA follows: TGTGCCATCAGTGATATCGGGTTCAAGGGGAATGAGCAGTTCTTC. Protein sequence: CAISDIGFKGNEQFF. The rearrangement uses TRBV10-3 and TRBJ2-1, with D possibly being TRBD1 (5 bases). This CDR3 spans 15 amino acids. With 3 bases removed from V and 7 bases from J, the gap between germline ends came to 16 bases. Per germline, CDR1 ENHRY and CDR2 SYGVKD.

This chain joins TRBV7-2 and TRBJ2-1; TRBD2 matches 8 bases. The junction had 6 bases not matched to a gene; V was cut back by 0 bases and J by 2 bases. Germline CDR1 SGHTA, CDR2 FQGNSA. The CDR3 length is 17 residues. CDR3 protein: CASSLAASGPPYNEQFF. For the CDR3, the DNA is TGTGCCAGCAGCTTAGCGGCTAGCGGGCCCCCCTACAATGAGCAGTTCTTC.

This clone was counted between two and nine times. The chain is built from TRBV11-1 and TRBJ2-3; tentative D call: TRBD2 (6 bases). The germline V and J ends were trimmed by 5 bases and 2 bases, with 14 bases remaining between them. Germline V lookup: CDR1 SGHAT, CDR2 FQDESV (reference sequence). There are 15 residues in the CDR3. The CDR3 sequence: CASSEQTSPTDTQYF. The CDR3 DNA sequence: TGTGCCAGCAGCGAGCAGACTAGTCCCACAGATACGCAGTATTTT.

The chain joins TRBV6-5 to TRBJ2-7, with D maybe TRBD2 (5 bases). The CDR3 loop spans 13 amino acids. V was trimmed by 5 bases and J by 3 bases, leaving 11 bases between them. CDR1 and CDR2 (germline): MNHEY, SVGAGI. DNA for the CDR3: TGTGCCAGCAGTCCGCGGGCCCACTACGAGCAGTACTTC. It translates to CASSPRAHYEQYF.

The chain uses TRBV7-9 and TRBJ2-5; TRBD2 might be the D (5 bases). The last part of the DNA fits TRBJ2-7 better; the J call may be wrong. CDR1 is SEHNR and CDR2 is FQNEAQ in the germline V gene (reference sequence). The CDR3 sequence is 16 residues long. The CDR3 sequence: CASSSRGRQDSYEQYF. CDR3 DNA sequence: TGTGCCAGCAGCTCAAGAGGGCGGCAGGACTCCTACGAGCAGTACTTC.

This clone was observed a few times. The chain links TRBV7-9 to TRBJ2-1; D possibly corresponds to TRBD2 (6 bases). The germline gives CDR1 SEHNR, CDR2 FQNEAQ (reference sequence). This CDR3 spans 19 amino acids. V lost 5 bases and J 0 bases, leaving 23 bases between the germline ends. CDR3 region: CASSALDRDFLSSYNEQFF. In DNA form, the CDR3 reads TGTGCCAGCAGCGCCTTGGACCGGGACTTTTTAAGCTCCTACAATGAGCAGTTCTTC.